The clone carrying this T cell receptor (beta chain) occurred a few times. Its antigen is not identified. Cells sorted as Tregs were CD4+, CD25+ and CD127-/low. From germline, CDR1 is SGHRS and CDR2 YFSETQ. With 1 base removed from V and 0 bases from J, the gap between germline ends came to 7 bases. The CDR3 sequence is 14 residues long. General study results and limits: Tumor memory CD4+ T cell TCR gene usage was found to cluster with blood and lymph node memory CD4+ cells and with lymph node naive CD4+ cells.

TCRdb re-derived calls from the 5' RACE reads in MiXCR, one entry per CDR3 protein. Of around 11,000 distinct CDR3 sequences detected, roughly a quarter appear once; the ten largest clones hold 2.5% to 3%. The receptor was derived from a female donor with breast cancer. The rearrangement uses TRBV5-1 and TRBJ1-1, with D tentatively TRBD1 (6 bases). The sample consisted of Tregs sorted from a lymph node. This chain's CDR3 is CASSLTGMNTEAFF. CDR3 coding DNA: TGCGCCAGCAGCTTGACAGGGATGAACACTGAAGCTTTCTTT.